Each of the 10 T cell receptor beta chains below was sequenced from the same sample in a study of HIV-infected children after antiretroviral therapy interruption. Unique molecular identifiers were included in an RNA-based 3' RACE TCR library. TCRdb re-called the 3' RACE reads with MiXCR, one entry per CDR3 protein. The data show over 15,000 distinct CDR3 sequences, roughly 3.4% seen once. Treatment denoted: PENTA 11 planned treatment interruption arm or continuous ART arm. Sample: CD45RA+ CD4+ T cells from PBMCs, taken from a donor given antiretroviral therapy, either interrupted or continuous. The subset here: naive CD4+ CD45RA+ CD45RO- T cells. The receptors stem from a child aged 2 to 17 with HIV.

This clonotype was seen repeatedly, ten times or more. In DNA, the CDR3 is TGTGCCAGTAGTGCCCAGGCTGCTGAAGCTTTCTTT. It is translated as CASSAQAAEAFF. The chain joins TRBV19 to TRBJ1-1; no clear D gene. CDR1 and CDR2 (germline): LNHDA, SQIVND (reference sequence). With 5 bases removed from V and 6 bases from J, the gap between germline ends came to 10 bases. The CDR3 consists of 12 residues. The whole variable domain, remainder taken from reference TRBV19 and TRBJ1-1, is DGGITQSPKYLFRKEGQNVTLSCEQNLNHDAMYWYRQDPGQGLRLIYYSQIVNDFQKGDIAEGYSVSREKKESFPLTVTSAQKNPTAFYLCASSAQAAEAFFGQGTRLTVV.

In this sample, this clonotype turned up many times. The gene calls are TRBV2 and TRBJ2-7; D is unclear. This CDR3 comprises 13 residues. CDR1 and CDR2 from the germline V gene are SNHLY and FYNNEI. V was pared by 6 bases and J by 10 bases, with 19 bases between. CDR3: CASSQTLFYEQYF. The CDR3 DNA sequence: TGTGCCAGCAGCCAAACCCTTTTCTATGAACAGTACTTC.

This clonotype showed up many times. The chain recombines TRBV12-3 or TRBV12-4 with TRBJ1-5, with a weak D call TRBD1 (5 bases). V lost 7 bases to trimming and J lost 6 bases, with 16 bases between them. This CDR3 comprises 14 residues. This chain's CDR3 is CASKGKGWSQPQHF. CDR3 DNA: TGTGCCAGCAAGGGGAAGGGGTGGAGTCAGCCCCAGCATTTT.

V usage is TRBV18 and J usage is TRBJ2-7; 10 bases fit TRBD1. The germline V gene has CDR1 KGHSH and CDR2 LQKENI. CDR3 length equals 17 residues. V gave up 2 bases and J gave up 6 bases; unmatched junction bases: 13. This CDR3 reads CASSPSRGTGVAREQYF. As DNA, the CDR3 is TGTGCCAGCTCACCAAGTCGTGGGACAGGGGTGGCGCGCGAGCAGTACTTC. The full variable domain, its missing parts supplied by reference TRBV18 and TRBJ2-7, is NAGVMQNPRHLVRRRGQEARLRCSPMKGHSHVYWYRQLPEEGLKFMVYLQKENIIDESGMPKERFSAEFPKEGPSILRIQQVVRGDSAAYFCASSPSRGTGVAREQYFGPGTRLTVT.

CDR3 in amino acids: CASSLRVVRDPYEQYF. The CDR3 DNA sequence: TGTGCCAGCAGTTTGAGGGTGGTCAGGGACCCCTACGAGCAGTACTTC. The V and J genes are TRBV27 and TRBJ2-7, with D perhaps given as TRBD1 or TRBD2 (5 bases each). Germline loops: CDR1 MNHEY, CDR2 SMNVEV (reference sequence). The CDR3 runs to 16 residues. V lost 3 bases and J lost 2, with 17 bases in between.

Many counts were recorded for this clonotype. This rearrangement joins TRBV20-1 to TRBJ2-3; either TRBD1 or TRBD2 may supply D (5 bases each). With 0 bases removed from V and 9 bases from J, the gap between germline ends came to 10 bases. Germline CDR1 and CDR2: DFQATT and SNEGSKA (reference sequence). The CDR3 extends over 12 amino acids. CDR3 coding DNA: TGCAGTGCTAGAGAGACAGCGGTGACGCAGTATTTT. As protein: CSARETAVTQYF.

This clonotype was seen ten or more times. The chain recombines TRBV2 with TRBJ1-1; weak D call: TRBD1 (6 bases). V was cut by 2 bases and J by 5 bases, with 12 bases left in between. Germline V gene sequence: CDR1 SNHLY, CDR2 FYNNEI. CDR3 length: 14 amino acids. CDR3 loop: CASSENKGGTEAFF. The CDR3, as DNA: TGTGCCAGCAGTGAAAACAAAGGGGGGACTGAAGCTTTCTTT.

This clonotype was counted many times. The chain employs TRBV7-2 and TRBJ2-1; 10 bases agree with TRBD1. Germline trimming cut 5 bases from V and 0 bases from J; bases unmatched to any gene: 13. The CDR3 spans 19 residues. From germline, CDR1 is SGHTA and CDR2 FQGNSA. The CDR3 here is CASSKPRDRGLSSYNEQFF. Written as DNA, the CDR3 is TGTGCCAGCAGCAAACCCCGGGACAGGGGTTTGAGCTCCTACAATGAGCAGTTCTTC.

This clonotype was recorded at least ten times. V usage is TRBV7-9 and J usage is TRBJ2-7; D gene uncertain. Germline V CDR1 and CDR2: SEHNR, FQNEAQ (reference sequence). V was trimmed by 5 bases and J by 7 bases, leaving 12 bases between them. This CDR3 is 12 amino acids long. The chain's CDR3 is CASSQTSREQYF. The CDR3 DNA is TGTGCCAGCAGCCAAACATCTAGGGAGCAGTACTTC. Together with reference TRBV7-9 and TRBJ2-7, the CDR3 gives the full variable domain: DTGVSQNPRHKITKRGQNVTFRCDPISEHNRLYWYRQTLGQGPEFLTYFQNEAQLEKSRLLSDRFSAERPKGSFSTLEIQRTEQGDSAMYLCASSQTSREQYFGPGTRLTVT.

The J gene is TRBJ2-4, the V gene TRBV3-1; the D call may be TRBD1 or TRBD2 (5 bases each). The V and J ends lost 8 bases and 6 bases respectively, with 5 bases between them. The CDR3 covers 10 residues. CDR1 and CDR2 (germline): LGHDT, YNNKEL (reference sequence). CDR3 bases: TGTGCCAGCGGGGGAAACATTCAGTACTTC. The encoded protein is CASGGNIQYF.